This record covers a single TCR beta chain. The antigen is undetermined. Primers included in the PCR were 60 Vbeta and 13 Jbeta primers. Some clones are missing from TCRdb's copy, which holds only in-frame ones; the method was immunoSEQ multiplex PCR. There are about 200,000 clones in the sample; 70% to 85% occur only once, and approximately 0.22% lies in the top ten. The sample originates from a study of cytomegalovirus exposure and HLA in healthy donors. Study-level points and caveats: Researchers had no immune exposure information except CMV serostatus available. There was a cluster of highly shared sequence variants that was likely a sequencing artifact.

Germline V gives CDR1 SNHLY, CDR2 FYNNEI. Trimming at V came to 9 bases and at J to 9 bases, leaving 10 bases not matched to a gene. The CDR3 sequence is 14 residues long. The sequence was obtained from a girl aged 2 to 9 in good health and CMV-seronegative. The sequenced material came from PBMCs. V is TRBV2 and J is TRBJ2-3, with TRBD2 identical over 12 bases. This CDR3 reads CARDTSGRSGTQYF. The CDR3 region has the DNA TGTGCCAGGGACACTAGCGGGAGGTCCGGGACGCAGTATTTT. Supplemented by reference TRBV2 and TRBJ2-3, the full variable domain reads EPEVTQTPSHQVTQMGQEVILRCVPISNHLYFYWYRQILGQKVEFLVSFYNNEISEKSEIFDDQFSVERPDGSNFTLKIRSTKLEDSAMYFCARDTSGRSGTQYFGPGTRLTVL.